This TCR beta chain was sequenced during a study of blood T cell repertoires in COVID-19. Study information: T cells, B-cell-depleted T cells, or PBMCs provided the cDNA or gDNA that served as material.

Per the germline V gene, CDR1 is LGHNA and CDR2 is YNFKEQ. This CDR3 is built from 19 residues. Losses at the gene ends were 1 base for V and 5 bases for J; bases not matched to a gene: 13. Study processing details: Estimation of nucleated cell counts relied on the amplification of reference gene primers. Assay used: immunoSEQ multiplex PCR; TCRdb lists only in-frame clones, some missing. D and trimming come from the DNA, and the V and J calls and clone size come from that table. Of more than 85,000 clones listed, 60% to 80% are singletons. Input material: peripheral blood. This clonotype was sampled from a woman at least 80 years old with active or convalescent COVID-19. The chain joins TRBV4-2 to TRBJ2-1; 11 nucleotides agree with TRBD2. CDR3 nucleotide sequence: TGTGCCAGCAGCCAAGCGGCGGCTAGCGGGAGGTCGATGGACAATGAGCAGTTCTTC. Its translation is CASSQAAASGRSMDNEQFF.